Following are 24 T cell receptor beta chains from one sample sequenced in a study of control samples from healthy donors and cancer patients. Assay: immunoSEQ multiplex PCR; the TCRdb copy retains only in-frame clones and omits some. The table shows 170,000 or so clones, with 94% occurring only once. The sequenced material came from blood. These receptors came from a woman aged 18-29 years in good health.

The genes are TRBV24-1 and TRBJ2-3; possible D gene TRBD1, 5 bases. Trimming pared 6 bases from V and 0 bases from J, leaving 9 bases between. This CDR3 comprises 14 residues. Germline loops: CDR1 KGHDR, CDR2 SFDVKD. The CDR3 is CATSNRGSTDTQYF. CDR3 nucleotides: TGTGCCACCAGTAATAGGGGAAGCACAGATACGCAGTATTTT.

The V call is TRBV10-3, the J call TRBJ2-1, with 7 nucleotides matching TRBD2. Looked up from germline, CDR1 is ENHRY and CDR2 is SYGVKD. V was pared by 6 bases and J by 8 bases, with 10 bases of the junction left unmatched. The CDR3 has 14 amino acids. DNA for the CDR3: TGTGCCATCAGCGACCTGGCGGGAGTCGATGAGCAGTTCTTC. Its translation: CAISDLAGVDEQFF.

This chain joins TRBV28 and TRBJ2-1; 8 bases line up with TRBD1. CDR1 and CDR2 (germline): MDHEN, SYDVKM. There are 12 residues in the CDR3. V shed 1 base, J shed 16 bases, and the junction held 6 bases outside the gene matches. The CDR3 bases are TGTGCCAGCAGTTTATCACCGGGACAGGCCTTCTTC. Its protein product is CASSLSPGQAFF.

The rearrangement links TRBV10-3 to TRBJ1-1; D is undetermined. The CDR3 runs 10 residues. Germline V gives CDR1 ENHRY, CDR2 SYGVKD. Trimming removed 8 bases at V and 3 bases at J, with 4 bases between. CDR3 residues: CAIGDTEAFF. The CDR3 nucleotides are TGTGCCATCGGGGACACTGAAGCTTTCTTT.

The rearrangement joins TRBV3-1 (or the pseudogene TRBV3-2) to TRBJ1-2; D is unclear. CDR1 is LGHDT and CDR2 is YNNKEL in the germline V gene (reference sequence). The CDR3 has 12 amino acids. V was cut by 0 bases and J by 5 bases, with 4 bases left in between. The CDR3 DNA reads as TGTGCCAGCAGCCAAGAACCATATGGCTACACCTTC. It encodes CASSQEPYGYTF.

The chain recombines TRBV5-6 with TRBJ2-7; no firm D call. The CDR3 contains 11 residues. CDR1 and CDR2 from the germline V gene are SGHDT and YYEEEE. Trimming cost V 2 bases and J 0 bases, with 0 bases left between them. The CDR3 spells CASSFSYEQYF. CDR3 nucleotides: TGTGCCAGCAGCTTCTCCTACGAGCAGTACTTC.

The chain has TRBV10-3 and TRBJ1-1; D possibly corresponds to TRBD1 (5 bases). The CDR3 contains 15 residues. Per the germline V gene, CDR1 is ENHRY and CDR2 is SYGVKD. V dropped 0 bases and J dropped 8 bases, with 16 bases sitting between them. CDR3 protein: CAISESGTPGSEAFF. CDR3 DNA: TGTGCCATCAGTGAGTCTGGGACGCCCGGGTCGGAAGCTTTCTTT.

The chain combines TRBV15 with TRBJ2-7, with D tentatively TRBD1 (7 bases). This CDR3 is built from 15 residues. Germline-derived CDR1 and CDR2 are LNHNV and YYDKDF (reference sequence). V lost 0 bases and J 3 bases, leaving 12 bases between the germline ends. The CDR3 DNA reads TGTGCCACCAGCAGAGAGGCAGGGGGGAACTACGAGCAGTACTTC. The encoded protein is CATSREAGGNYEQYF.

In this sample, this clone turned up a few times. V usage is TRBV19 and J usage is TRBJ2-3; D is possibly TRBD2 (5 bases). From germline, CDR1 is LNHDA and CDR2 SQIVND (reference sequence). The CDR3 spans 11 residues. Trimming stripped 11 bases from V and 5 bases from J, with 11 bases between. In DNA, the CDR3 is TGTGCCTCCGGGGAGATAGATACGCAGTATTTT. Translation: CASGEIDTQYF.

J is TRBJ2-3 and V is TRBV4-3; D call uncertain. The CDR3 totals 13 residues. V lost 1 base to trimming and J lost 6 bases, with 8 bases between them. CDR1 LGHNA and CDR2 YSLEER come from the germline V gene. The DNA for the CDR3 is TGCGCCAGCAGCCAAGGGACGTCCGATACGCAGTATTTT. Its translation: CASSQGTSDTQYF.

The V gene is TRBV5-4, the J gene TRBJ2-7; 8 bases map to TRBD1. J gave up 6 bases and V 4 bases, and 9 bases lay outside the gene matches. CDR1 is SGHNT and CDR2 is YYREEE in the germline V gene (reference sequence). CDR3 length: 14 amino acids. The CDR3 region has the DNA TGTGCCAGCAGCCCGACAGGGGTAGTAGGCGAGCAGTACTTC. As protein: CASSPTGVVGEQYF.

In its sample, this clone was seen a few times. The chain has TRBV7-2 and TRBJ1-6; D not certain. Between the trimmed V and J ends, which lost 4 bases and 8 bases, there was a span of 12 bases. Germline CDR1 SGHTA, CDR2 FQGNSA. The CDR3 runs 14 residues. DNA of the CDR3: TGTGCCAGCAGCTCTTCCGTGTGGGATTCACCCCTCCACTTT. This gives the protein CASSSSVWDSPLHF. Full variable domain (remainder filled in from reference TRBV7-2 and TRBJ1-6): GAGVSQSPSNKVTEKGKDVELRCDPISGHTALYWYRQSLGQGLEFLIYFQGNSAPDKSGLPSDRFSAERTGGSVSTLTIQRTQQEDSAVYLCASSSSVWDSPLHFGNGTRLTVT.

CDR3 protein: CASRAGEMISNSPLHF. CDR3 nucleotide sequence: TGTGCCAGCCGCGCCGGCGAAATGATAAGTAATTCACCCCTCCACTTT. The gene calls are TRBV6-6 and TRBJ1-6; D unresolved. Germline CDR1 and CDR2: MNHNY and SVGAGI (reference sequence). Trimming took 8 bases from V and 6 from J, leaving 20 bases between them. CDR3 size: 16 residues.

The J gene is TRBJ1-3, the V gene TRBV27; D may be TRBD1 (5 bases). The germline CDR1 and CDR2 sequences are MNHEY and SMNVEV (reference sequence). The CDR3 loop spans 15 amino acids. The V and J ends lost 4 bases and 0 bases respectively, with 10 bases between them. The CDR3 region has the DNA TGTGCCAGCAGTTCCAGGGCTTTCTCTGGAAACACCATATATTTT. Protein: CASSSRAFSGNTIYF.

The chain has TRBV10-3 and TRBJ1-1; D may be TRBD1 (6 bases). CDR1 and CDR2 (germline): ENHRY, SYGVKD. The CDR3 consists of 14 residues. V was cut by 4 bases and J by 5 bases, with 14 bases left in between. DNA of the CDR3: TGTGCCATCAGTGGGGAGGGGGGCTGGACTGAAGCTTTCTTT. Encoded protein: CAISGEGGWTEAFF.

The V gene is TRBV9, the J gene TRBJ2-2, with D possibly matching TRBD2 (7 bases). Germline V lookup: CDR1 SGDLS, CDR2 YYNGEE. Trimming removed 4 bases at V and 4 bases at J, with 17 bases between. This CDR3 region has 16 residues. In DNA, the CDR3 is TGTGCCAGCAGCCCTGGGGGCGGGAGAACCACCGGGGAGCTGTTTTTT. Translating it yields CASSPGGGRTTGELFF. Full variable domain (remainder filled in from reference TRBV9 and TRBJ2-2): DSGVTQTPKHLITATGQRVTLRCSPRSGDLSVYWYQQSLDQGLQFLIQYYNGEERAKGNILERFSAQQFPDLHSELNLSSLELGDSALYFCASSPGGGRTTGELFFGEGSRLTVL.

The chain employs TRBV10-3 and TRBJ2-2; 9 bases are shared with TRBD1. The junction had 5 bases not matched to a gene; V was cut back by 10 bases and J by 2 bases. The CDR3 loop spans 14 amino acids. Germline V gene data show CDR1 as ENHRY and CDR2 as SYGVKD. CDR3 sequence (DNA): TGTGCCACTATGGACAGGGGTAACACCGGGGAGCTGTTTTTT. Its translation: CATMDRGNTGELFF.

The chain combines TRBV7-2 with TRBJ1-1; D remains ambiguous. CDR3 length: 14 residues. Germline V gene lookup returns CDR1 SGHTA and CDR2 FQGNSA. The V gene lost 1 base and the J gene lost 2 bases, with 8 bases spanning the gap. CDR3: CASSLVYFNTEAFF. CDR3 in DNA: TGTGCCAGCAGCTTAGTTTACTTCAACACTGAAGCTTTCTTT.

This clone was seen a single time. This chain uses TRBV4-1 with TRBJ2-3, with TRBD1 matching over 9 bases. The germline V gene encodes CDR1 MGHRA and CDR2 YSYEKL. The CDR3 is 15 residues long. V shed 2 bases and J 2 bases; nucleotides not matched to a gene: 2. This chain's CDR3 is CASSQRDRATDTQYF. The CDR3 region has the DNA TGCGCCAGCAGCCAAAGGGACAGGGCCACAGATACGCAGTATTTT.

The count of this clone is one. The V gene is TRBV2, the J gene TRBJ1-5; D is uncertain. This CDR3 contains 16 residues. V was shortened by 4 bases and J by 1 base, with 14 bases between the two germline ends. Germline loops: CDR1 SNHLY, CDR2 FYNNEI. The CDR3 DNA follows: TGTGCCAGCAGTGTTGAAAGCCAGATGAGCAATCAGCCCCAGCATTTT. Its protein is CASSVESQMSNQPQHF.

This chain connects TRBV19 to TRBJ1-2, with D unclear. Per germline, CDR1 LNHDA and CDR2 SQIVND (reference sequence). V was pared by 7 bases and J by 3 bases, with 12 bases between. The CDR3 consists of 13 residues. The CDR3 region is CASNGQAHYGYTF. CDR3 nucleotides: TGTGCCAGTAATGGGCAGGCCCACTATGGCTACACCTTC. Supplemented by reference TRBV19 and TRBJ1-2, the full variable domain reads DGGITQSPKYLFRKEGQNVTLSCEQNLNHDAMYWYRQDPGQGLRLIYYSQIVNDFQKGDIAEGYSVSREKKESFPLTVTSAQKNPTAFYLCASNGQAHYGYTFGSGTRLTVV.

The CDR3 sequence is CASSSDRLPYNEQFF. The CDR3 DNA reads as TGTGCCAGCAGTTCGGACAGATTACCCTACAATGAGCAGTTCTTC. The gene calls are TRBV27 and TRBJ2-1; perhaps TRBD1 as D (6 bases). The ends were cut back, 4 bases at V and 2 bases at J, with 12 bases in the middle. The CDR3 runs to 15 residues. Germline CDR1 and CDR2: MNHEY and SMNVEV (reference sequence).

The rearrangement uses TRBV6-2 or TRBV6-3 and TRBJ1-1; D is uncertain. The ends were cut back, 2 bases at V and 3 bases at J, with 10 bases in the middle. Germline V gives CDR1 MNHEY, CDR2 SVGEGT. This CDR3 comprises 14 residues. CDR3 region: CASSYEGRDTEAFF. The CDR3 DNA is TGTGCCAGCAGTTACGAGGGAAGGGACACTGAAGCTTTCTTT.

The CDR3 region is CAISETFPGNQPQHF. The CDR3 DNA sequence: TGTGCCATCAGTGAGACATTTCCGGGGAATCAGCCCCAGCATTTT. The genes are TRBV10-3 and TRBJ1-5; D is uncertain. V was clipped by 2 bases and J by 4 bases, with 12 bases between them. The CDR3 covers 15 residues. Germline V CDR1 and CDR2: ENHRY, SYGVKD.